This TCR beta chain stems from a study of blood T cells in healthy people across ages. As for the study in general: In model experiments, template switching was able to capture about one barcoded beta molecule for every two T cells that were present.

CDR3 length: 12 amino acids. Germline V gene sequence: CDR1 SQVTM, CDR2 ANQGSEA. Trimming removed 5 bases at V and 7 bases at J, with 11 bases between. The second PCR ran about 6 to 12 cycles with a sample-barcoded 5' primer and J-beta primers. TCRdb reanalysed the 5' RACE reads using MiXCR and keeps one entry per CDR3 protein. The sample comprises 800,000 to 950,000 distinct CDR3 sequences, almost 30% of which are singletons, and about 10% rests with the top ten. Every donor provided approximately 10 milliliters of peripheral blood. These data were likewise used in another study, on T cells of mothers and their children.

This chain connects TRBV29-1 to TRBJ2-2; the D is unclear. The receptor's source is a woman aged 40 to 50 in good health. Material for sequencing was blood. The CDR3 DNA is TGCAGCGTTACCCGGCACAGCGGGGAGCTGTTTTTT. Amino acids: CSVTRHSGELFF.